A single sample gave rise to the 24 T cell receptor beta chains below, sequenced in a study of PD-1 blockade in classical Hodgkin lymphoma. Sequencing was performed with immunoSEQ multiplex PCR; in TCRdb, only in-frame clones are kept and a portion is missing. The profile shows more than 3,500 clones, around three fifths of them singletons. With no exception, relapse followed autologous stem cell transplantation in all patients, and brentuximab vedotin exposure varied. Here the sequenced sample was peripheral blood mononuclear cells (PBMCs), taken at baseline. Source of these receptors: a human donor with classical Hodgkin lymphoma.

The chain carries TRBV7-9 and TRBJ1-5; D may be TRBD1 (6 bases). Per the germline V gene, CDR1 is SEHNR and CDR2 is FQNEAQ (reference sequence). The V gene lost 5 bases and the J gene lost 9 bases, with 11 bases spanning the gap. CDR3 size: 12 residues. CDR3 sequence (DNA): TGTGCCAGCAGCCAAGGGGGGGTGCCCCAGCATTTT. This encodes CASSQGGVPQHF. Together with reference TRBV7-9 and TRBJ1-5, the CDR3 gives the full variable domain: DTGVSQNPRHKITKRGQNVTFRCDPISEHNRLYWYRQTLGQGPEFLTYFQNEAQLEKSRLLSDRFSAERPKGSFSTLEIQRTEQGDSAMYLCASSQGGVPQHFGDGTRLSIL.

The rearrangement joins TRBV6-1 to TRBJ2-7; D is uncertain. V was trimmed by 8 bases and J by 1 base, leaving 12 bases between them. This CDR3 spans 13 amino acids. Germline loops: CDR1 MNHNS, CDR2 SASEGT. The chain's CDR3 is CASRKWQSYEQYF. The CDR3 bases are TGTGCCAGCCGGAAGTGGCAGTCCTACGAGCAGTACTTC.

The chain uses TRBV27 and TRBJ1-2, with 10 nucleotides matching TRBD1. The CDR3 spans 15 residues. V shed 0 bases, J shed 7 bases, and the junction held 5 bases outside the gene matches. Germline V gene sequence: CDR1 MNHEY, CDR2 SMNVEV (reference sequence). The CDR3 reads CASSLSGQGISGYTF. CDR3 nucleotide sequence: TGTGCCAGCAGTTTATCGGGACAGGGGATCTCTGGCTACACCTTC.

The V gene is TRBV19, the J gene TRBJ2-7; D call uncertain. The CDR3 spans 15 residues. V was shortened by 5 bases and J by 0 bases, with 14 bases between the two germline ends. Germline lookup yields CDR1 LNHDA and CDR2 SQIVND (reference sequence). For the CDR3, the DNA is TGTGCCAGTAGTTGGGTGGTCAGCGACTCCTACGAGCAGTACTTC. It is translated as CASSWVVSDSYEQYF.

The rearrangement uses TRBV7-9 and TRBJ1-1, with D unresolved. Per germline, CDR1 SEHNR and CDR2 FQNEAQ (reference sequence). The germline V and J ends were trimmed by 3 bases and 3 bases, with 5 bases remaining between them. CDR3 length equals 12 residues. CDR3 DNA: TGTGCCAGCAGCTTTGGCGACACTGAAGCTTTCTTT. Translated, it gives CASSFGDTEAFF.

This clone has more than one count but fewer than ten. The genes are TRBV27 and TRBJ2-3, with a possible D match to TRBD2 (6 bases). CDR1 is MNHEY and CDR2 is SMNVEV in the germline V gene (reference sequence). The CDR3 consists of 14 residues. The V end was cut by 8 bases, the J end by 2 bases, with 14 bases between. CDR3 amino acids: CASGGASATDTQYF. The DNA for the CDR3 is TGTGCCAGCGGCGGGGCGAGTGCCACAGATACGCAGTATTTT.

This chain uses TRBV5-8 with TRBJ1-2, with D maybe TRBD1 (6 bases). CDR1 is SGHTS and CDR2 is YDEGEE in the germline V gene. CDR3 size: 16 residues. The V end was cut by 4 bases, the J end by 4 bases, with 20 bases between. The CDR3, as DNA: TGTGCCAGCAGCCTCCGGACAGTCGAGGGGGGCTATGGCTACACCTTC. The encoded protein is CASSLRTVEGGYGYTF.

The chain uses TRBV5-1 and TRBJ2-3; the match to TRBD2 covers 9 bases. Germline trimming cut 0 bases from V and 2 bases from J; bases unmatched to any gene: 4. Looked up from germline, CDR1 is SGHRS and CDR2 is YFSETQ. CDR3 length: 16 residues. CDR3 loop: CASSLDASGDTDTQYF. In nucleotides, the CDR3 is TGCGCCAGCAGCTTGGATGCTAGCGGGGACACAGATACGCAGTATTTT.

Only a few counts were recorded for this clone. The J gene is TRBJ2-3, the V gene TRBV9; D tentatively fits TRBD1 or TRBD2 (5 bases each). This CDR3 region has 16 residues. Germline assignment: CDR1 SGDLS and CDR2 YYNGEE. The V gene lost 5 bases and the J gene lost 1 base, with 17 bases spanning the gap. CDR3 loop: CASRYPTTGRTDTQYF. CDR3 nucleotide sequence: TGTGCCAGCAGGTATCCAACGACGGGGCGCACAGATACGCAGTATTTT.

The rearrangement joins TRBV27 to TRBJ2-5; no definite D call. The V end lost 4 bases, the J end lost 1 base, and 4 bases lay between the germline ends. Germline CDR1 and CDR2: MNHEY and SMNVEV (reference sequence). The CDR3 extends over 12 amino acids. Written as DNA, the CDR3 is TGTGCCAGCAGTTCTCGCCAAGAGACCCAGTACTTC. This sequence encodes CASSSRQETQYF.

The rearrangement links TRBV28 to TRBJ1-1; 8 nucleotides line up with TRBD1. V gave up 5 bases and J gave up 4 bases; unmatched junction bases: 9. CDR1 and CDR2 (germline): MDHEN, SYDVKM. The CDR3 runs 15 residues. Here the CDR3 reads CASSGPDRGGTEAFF. In nucleotides, the CDR3 is TGTGCCAGCAGTGGACCAGACAGGGGCGGCACTGAAGCTTTCTTT. Looking up the rest from reference TRBV28 and TRBJ1-1 gives the full variable domain: DVKVTQSSRYLVKRTGEKVFLECVQDMDHENMFWYRQDPGLGLRLIYFSYDVKMKEKGDIPEGYSVSREKKERFSLILESASTNQTSMYLCASSGPDRGGTEAFFGQGTRLTVV.

The genes are TRBV13 and TRBJ1-1; a possible D gene is TRBD1 (5 bases). CDR3 length equals 11 residues. Germline V CDR1 and CDR2: PRHDT, FYEKMQ (reference sequence). Trimming shortened V by 3 bases and J by 11 bases, and 10 bases separated the two germline ends. This chain's CDR3 is CASSFRGKAFF. CDR3 DNA sequence: TGTGCCAGCAGCTTCCGGGGCAAGGCTTTCTTT.

The rearrangement links TRBV20-1 to TRBJ2-5; no definite D call. The CDR3 extends over 11 amino acids. Trimming cost V 1 base and J 5 bases, with 5 bases left between them. Germline CDR1 DFQATT, CDR2 SNEGSKA (reference sequence). The CDR3 coding sequence is TGCAGTGCTAGAGTTATGGAGACCCAGTACTTC. Its translation: CSARVMETQYF.

The rearrangement uses TRBV4-1 and TRBJ2-1, with no clear D. The CDR3 totals 14 residues. Germline V gene lookup returns CDR1 MGHRA and CDR2 YSYEKL. The V and J ends lost 3 bases and 5 bases respectively, with 11 bases between them. The CDR3 DNA sequence: TGCGCCAGCAGCCATCCCAACGACAACAATGAGCAGTTCTTC. Translation gives CASSHPNDNNEQFF.

V is TRBV7-6 and J is TRBJ1-1; the D gene is possibly TRBD1 (6 bases). Trimming cost V 6 bases and J 5 bases, with 16 bases left between them. CDR3 size: 14 residues. Germline V gene sequence: CDR1 SGHVS, CDR2 FNYEAQ. This CDR3 is CASSKGGGRTEAFF. The DNA of the CDR3 is TGTGCCAGCAGTAAGGGCGGGGGGCGGACTGAAGCTTTCTTT.

This clone was counted once. V gene TRBV7-9 combines with J gene TRBJ2-7; D call uncertain. V shed 1 base and J shed 5 bases, with 9 bases lying between them. This CDR3 has 13 residues. Germline assignment: CDR1 SEHNR and CDR2 FQNEAQ (reference sequence). Written as DNA, the CDR3 is TGTGCCAGCAGCTTAGAACCGTATAACGAGCAGTACTTC. Its protein is CASSLEPYNEQYF.

The chain employs TRBV5-4 and TRBJ1-2; D is unclear. The CDR3 is made up of 14 amino acids. The ends were cut back, 3 bases at V and 1 base at J, with 10 bases in the middle. Germline V gives CDR1 SGHNT, CDR2 YYREEE (reference sequence). CDR3 DNA: TGTGCCAGCAGCTGGGGTCGAGGTAACTATGGCTACACCTTC. Its protein product is CASSWGRGNYGYTF.

V gene TRBV14 combines with J gene TRBJ1-2; D remains unclear. CDR1 and CDR2 from the germline V gene are SGHDN and FVKESK. Trimming removed 1 base from V and 5 bases from J, with 8 bases in between. The CDR3 consists of 13 residues. CDR3 amino acids: CASSQVYRYGYTF. In DNA form, the CDR3 reads TGTGCCAGCAGCCAAGTTTATCGGTATGGCTACACCTTC.

In its sample, this clone was seen once. V is TRBV4-1 and J is TRBJ1-1; D gene ambiguous. The germline CDR1 and CDR2 sequences are MGHRA and YSYEKL. The CDR3 totals 14 residues. The V gene lost 1 base and the J gene lost 5 bases, with 11 bases spanning the gap. The CDR3: CASSQVPDGTEAFF. CDR3 bases: TGCGCCAGCAGCCAAGTCCCAGATGGGACTGAAGCTTTCTTT.

This clone has more than one count but fewer than ten. The rearrangement joins TRBV6-5 to TRBJ2-5, with 7 positions matching TRBD2. CDR1 is MNHEY, CDR2 SVGAGI, per germline. Unmatched junction bases numbered 11, after V lost 8 bases and J lost 5 bases. The CDR3 consists of 14 residues. The CDR3 DNA reads as TGTGCCAGCCAAGCGAACGGGGGGATGGAGACCCAGTACTTC. Its translation: CASQANGGMETQYF.

For the CDR3, the DNA is TGCGCCAGCAGCGAAGGGTCCGGCAGGGGGCGGTACAATGAGCAGTTCTTC. As protein: CASSEGSGRGRYNEQFF. The genes are TRBV4-1 and TRBJ2-1, with TRBD1 identical over 8 bases. V shed 5 bases, J shed 4 bases, and the junction held 13 bases outside the gene matches. Germline-derived CDR1 and CDR2 are MGHRA and YSYEKL. This CDR3 is built from 17 residues.

The chain combines TRBV27 with TRBJ1-2; no reliable D call. The CDR3 covers 15 residues. Germline CDR1 is MNHEY and CDR2 is SMNVEV (reference sequence). The V and J ends lost 6 bases and 2 bases respectively, with 16 bases between them. CDR3 sequence reads: CASSPDGSRNYGYTF. DNA for the CDR3: TGTGCCAGCAGCCCTGATGGATCGAGAAACTATGGCTACACCTTC.

This clone has just a few counts. The rearrangement uses TRBV6-5 and TRBJ1-5, with 7 bases matching TRBD1. The CDR3 loop spans 14 amino acids. Trimming at V came to 4 bases and at J to 3 bases, leaving 3 bases not matched to a gene. Germline loops: CDR1 MNHEY, CDR2 SVGAGI. The CDR3 region has the DNA TGTGCCAGCAGTTTCACAGGGGCCAATCAGCCCCAGCATTTT. Protein product: CASSFTGANQPQHF.

This sequence joins TRBV15 and TRBJ1-3, with D hard to call. Germline-derived CDR1 and CDR2 are LNHNV and YYDKDF (reference sequence). V lost 1 base to trimming and J lost 2 bases, with 21 bases between them. This CDR3 region has 19 residues. The CDR3 region is CATSRGSSKTSPPGNTIYF. The DNA for the CDR3 is TGTGCCACCAGCAGAGGGAGTTCGAAAACTTCGCCGCCTGGAAACACCATATATTTT.